This TCR beta chain is drawn from a study of T-cell memory formation after mild COVID-19. A remark on this clonotype: What it recognizes is unknown.

From the 5' RACE reads, TCRdb called clonotypes with MiXCR, one entry per CDR3 protein. The sample lists roughly 180,000 distinct CDR3 sequences; approximately 18% were seen once. Study-wide results and caveats: Pre-infection memory already had some responding clones, implying cross-reactive memory joined.

CDR3 size: 14 residues. CDR1 and CDR2 (germline): SGHTA, FQGTGA. Deletions cut 5 bases from V and 1 base from J, with 9 bases between. The sample consisted of PBMCs or a T cell subset sorted from them (not recorded which). The TCR was taken from a man between 18 and 35 years old who had mild COVID-19 (a few samples of this study predate the infection). Cell type and time point are not known. This chain connects TRBV7-3 to TRBJ2-1, with TRBD2 as a possible D gene (6 bases). CDR3 nucleotide sequence: TGTGCCAGCAGCCCCCGGGGGTCCTACAATGAGCAGTTCTTC. As protein: CASSPRGSYNEQFF.